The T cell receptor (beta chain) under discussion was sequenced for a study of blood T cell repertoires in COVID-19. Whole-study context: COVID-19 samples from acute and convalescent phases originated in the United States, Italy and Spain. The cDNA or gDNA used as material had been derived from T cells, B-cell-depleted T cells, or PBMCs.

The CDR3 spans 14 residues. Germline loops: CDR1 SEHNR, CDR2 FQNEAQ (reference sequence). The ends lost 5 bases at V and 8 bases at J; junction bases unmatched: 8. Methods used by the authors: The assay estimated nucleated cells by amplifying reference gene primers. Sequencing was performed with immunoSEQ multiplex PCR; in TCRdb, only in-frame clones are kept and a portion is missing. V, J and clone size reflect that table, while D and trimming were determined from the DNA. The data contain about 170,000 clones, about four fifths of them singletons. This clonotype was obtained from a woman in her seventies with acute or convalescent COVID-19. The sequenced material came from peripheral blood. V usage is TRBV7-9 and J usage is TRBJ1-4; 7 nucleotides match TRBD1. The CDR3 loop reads CASSPGQPREKLFF. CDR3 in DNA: TGTGCCAGCAGCCCGGGACAGCCACGGGAAAAACTGTTTTTT. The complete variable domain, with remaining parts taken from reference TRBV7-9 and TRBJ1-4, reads DTGVSQNPRHKITKRGQNVTFRCDPISEHNRLYWYRQTLGQGPEFLTYFQNEAQLEKSRLLSDRFSAERPKGSFSTLEIQRTEQGDSAMYLCASSPGQPREKLFFGSGTQLSVL.